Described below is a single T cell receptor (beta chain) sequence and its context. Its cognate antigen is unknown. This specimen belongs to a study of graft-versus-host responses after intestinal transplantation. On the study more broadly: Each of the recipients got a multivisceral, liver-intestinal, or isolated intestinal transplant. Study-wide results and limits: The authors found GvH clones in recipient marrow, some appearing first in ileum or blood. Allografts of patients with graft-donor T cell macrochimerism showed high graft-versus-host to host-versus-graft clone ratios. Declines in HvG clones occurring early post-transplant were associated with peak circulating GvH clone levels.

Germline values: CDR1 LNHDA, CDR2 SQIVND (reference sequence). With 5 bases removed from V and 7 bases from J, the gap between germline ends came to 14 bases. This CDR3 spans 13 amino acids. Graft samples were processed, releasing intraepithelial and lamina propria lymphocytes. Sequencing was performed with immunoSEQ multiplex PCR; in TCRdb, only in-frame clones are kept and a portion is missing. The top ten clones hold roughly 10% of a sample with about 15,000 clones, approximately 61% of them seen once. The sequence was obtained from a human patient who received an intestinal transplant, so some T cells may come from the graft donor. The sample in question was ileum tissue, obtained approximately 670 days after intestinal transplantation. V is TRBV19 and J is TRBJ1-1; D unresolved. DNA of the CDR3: TGTGCCAGTAGTGTTTCGGTCGAGGGTGAAGCTTTCTTT. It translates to CASSVSVEGEAFF.